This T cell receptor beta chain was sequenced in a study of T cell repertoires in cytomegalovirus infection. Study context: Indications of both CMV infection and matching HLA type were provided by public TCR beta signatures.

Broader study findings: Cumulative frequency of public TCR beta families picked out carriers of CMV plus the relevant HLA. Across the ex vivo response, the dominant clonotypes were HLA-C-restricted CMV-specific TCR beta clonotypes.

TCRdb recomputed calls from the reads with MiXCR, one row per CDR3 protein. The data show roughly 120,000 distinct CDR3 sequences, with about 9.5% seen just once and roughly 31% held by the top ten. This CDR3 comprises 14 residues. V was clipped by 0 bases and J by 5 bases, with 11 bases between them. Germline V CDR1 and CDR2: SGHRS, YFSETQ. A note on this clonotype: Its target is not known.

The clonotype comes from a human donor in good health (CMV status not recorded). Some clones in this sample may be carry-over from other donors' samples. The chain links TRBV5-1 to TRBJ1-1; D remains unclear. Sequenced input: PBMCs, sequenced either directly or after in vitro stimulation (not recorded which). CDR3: CASSLGGSWTEAFF. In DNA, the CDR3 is TGCGCCAGCAGCTTGGGCGGCAGTTGGACTGAAGCTTTCTTT.